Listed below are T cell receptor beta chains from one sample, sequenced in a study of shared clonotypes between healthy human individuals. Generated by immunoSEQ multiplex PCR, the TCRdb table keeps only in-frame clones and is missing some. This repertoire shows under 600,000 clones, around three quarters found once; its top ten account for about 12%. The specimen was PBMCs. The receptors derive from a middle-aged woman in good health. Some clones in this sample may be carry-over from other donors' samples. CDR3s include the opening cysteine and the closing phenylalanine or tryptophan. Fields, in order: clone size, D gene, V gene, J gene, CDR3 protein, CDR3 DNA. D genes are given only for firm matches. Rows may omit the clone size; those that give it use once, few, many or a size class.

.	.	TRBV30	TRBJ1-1	CAWGPNTEAFF	TGTGCCTGGGGCCCGAACACTGAAGCTTTCTTT
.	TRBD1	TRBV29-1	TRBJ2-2	CSVDTGGVTGELFF	TGCAGCGTTGACACAGGGGGAGTCACCGGGGAGCTGTTTTTT
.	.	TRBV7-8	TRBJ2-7	CASSFLRYSPYGQYF	TGTGCCAGCAGTTTCCTCCGCTACTCACCCTATGGGCAGTACTTC
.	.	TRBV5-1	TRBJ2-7	CASSLGFTAYEQYF	TGCGCCAGCAGCTTGGGATTTACTGCCTACGAGCAGTACTTC
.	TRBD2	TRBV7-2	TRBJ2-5	CASSFATSGSTTETQYF	TGTGCCAGCAGCTTTGCGACTAGCGGAAGTACTACGGAGACCCAGTACTTC
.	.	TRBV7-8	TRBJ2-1	CASSLGTPSQQQFF	TGTGCCAGCAGCTTAGGCACTCCCTCCCAGCAGCAGTTCTTC
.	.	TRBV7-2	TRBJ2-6	CASRPSYSGANVLTF	TGTGCCAGCAGGCCGAGTTACTCTGGGGCCAACGTCCTGACTTTC
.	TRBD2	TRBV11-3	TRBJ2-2	CASSLSSGRGGRTGELFF	TGTGCCAGCAGCTTGAGTAGCGGGAGAGGTGGTAGGACCGGGGAGCTGTTTTTT
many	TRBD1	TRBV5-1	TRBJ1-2	CASSPQGGNYGYTF	TGCGCCAGCAGCCCGCAGGGGGGAAACTATGGCTACACCTTC
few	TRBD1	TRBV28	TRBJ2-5	CASSRQGAYQETQYF	TGTGCCAGCAGTCGACAGGGGGCGTACCAAGAGACCCAGTACTTC
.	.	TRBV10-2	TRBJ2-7	CASSESGVGYEQYF	TGCGCCAGCAGTGAGTCTGGGGTAGGCTACGAGCAGTACTTC
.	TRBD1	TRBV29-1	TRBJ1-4	CSATTGGFEKLFF	TGCAGCGCTACGACAGGGGGTTTTGAAAAACTGTTTTTT
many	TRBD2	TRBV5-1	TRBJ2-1	CASSLAASGDNEQFF	TGCGCCAGCAGCTTGGCCGCTAGCGGGGACAATGAGCAGTTCTTC
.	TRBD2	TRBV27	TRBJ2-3	CASSFLRGSGTDTQYF	TGTGCCAGCAGTTTTCTCCGCGGGAGTGGCACAGATACGCAGTATTTT
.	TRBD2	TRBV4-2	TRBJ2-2	CASSQGAGGSGELFF	TGTGCCAGCAGCCAAGGGGCGGGAGGGTCCGGGGAGCTGTTTTTT
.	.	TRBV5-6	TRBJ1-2	CASSFYRVLANYGYTF	TGTGCCAGCAGCTTTTACCGGGTCCTAGCTAACTATGGCTACACCTTC
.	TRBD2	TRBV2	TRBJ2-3	CASRGTSGSGTDTQYF	TGTGCCAGCAGGGGGACTAGCGGGAGTGGTACAGATACGCAGTATTTT